This passage covers 10 T cell receptor beta chains from one sample sequenced in a study of blood T cell repertoires in COVID-19. Produced via immunoSEQ multiplex PCR; TCRdb's table is partial and in-frame only. Of 55,000 to 70,000 clones in the sample, more than 75% are singletons; the top ten hold 10%. The material sequenced was PBMCs or T cells enriched from blood (not recorded which). These receptors were collected from a woman in her thirties or forties who had recovered from COVID-19.

The chain couples TRBV2 to TRBJ2-5; D is uncertain. V dropped 4 bases and J dropped 5 bases, with 8 bases sitting between them. This CDR3 is 12 amino acids long. Germline CDR1 SNHLY, CDR2 FYNNEI. CDR3 loop: CASSGAEETQYF. The CDR3 coding sequence is TGTGCCAGCAGTGGGGCTGAGGAGACCCAGTACTTC. The whole variable domain, remainder taken from reference TRBV2 and TRBJ2-5, is EPEVTQTPSHQVTQMGQEVILRCVPISNHLYFYWYRQILGQKVEFLVSFYNNEISEKSEIFDDQFSVERPDGSNFTLKIRSTKLEDSAMYFCASSGAEETQYFGPGTRLLVL.

The genes are TRBV4-1 and TRBJ2-5; TRBD1 aligns across 9 bases. With V trimmed by 7 bases and J by 7 bases, 13 bases remained unmatched. Germline V lookup: CDR1 MGHRA, CDR2 YSYEKL. The CDR3 runs to 15 residues. The CDR3 DNA sequence: TGCGCCAGCACCTCCCCGGGACAGGGTTCGGGGACCCAGTACTTC. Protein product: CASTSPGQGSGTQYF.

V is TRBV11-2 and J is TRBJ1-6; the D is unclear. The length of the CDR3 is 15 residues. CDR1 SGHAT and CDR2 FQNNGV come from the germline V gene. V shed 8 bases and J shed 6 bases, with 17 bases lying between them. The CDR3 is CASRHPLTRNSPLHF. The CDR3 coding sequence is TGTGCCAGCCGTCACCCGCTTACGCGTAATTCACCCCTCCACTTT. The full variable domain, with the rest looked up from reference TRBV11-2 and TRBJ1-6, is EAGVAQSPRYKIIEKRQSVAFWCNPISGHATLYWYQQILGQGPKLLIQFQNNGVVDDSQLPKDRFSAERLKGVDSTLKIQPAKLEDSAVYLCASRHPLTRNSPLHFGNGTRLTVT.

The chain carries TRBV11-3 and TRBJ2-5, with D perhaps TRBD2 (6 bases). Germline lookup yields CDR1 SGHNT and CDR2 YENEEA. This CDR3 has 13 residues. Trimming took off 5 bases at V and 5 bases at J, with 12 bases between the two ends. Here the CDR3 DNA reads TGTGCCAGCAGCGGGACTCCCAGGGAGACCCAGTACTTC. It specifies CASSGTPRETQYF.

The V call is TRBV6-5, the J call TRBJ2-1; 10 bases are shared with TRBD2. This CDR3 is built from 15 residues. With V trimmed by 5 bases and J by 8 bases, 9 bases remained unmatched. Germline V CDR1 and CDR2: MNHEY, SVGAGI. Here the CDR3 reads CASSPTSGGADEQFF. The CDR3 coding sequence is TGTGCCAGCAGTCCCACGAGCGGGGGGGCGGATGAGCAGTTCTTC.

The V gene is TRBV27, the J gene TRBJ1-3; 7 positions match TRBD1. This CDR3 comprises 15 residues. The trim removed 3 bases at V and 4 bases at J, leaving 6 bases unmatched. CDR1 and CDR2 (germline): MNHEY, SMNVEV (reference sequence). CDR3 region: CASSFRLTGGNTIYF. For the CDR3, the DNA is TGTGCCAGCAGTTTCCGGCTGACAGGGGGAAACACCATATATTTT.

V and J are TRBV3-1 (or the pseudogene TRBV3-2) and TRBJ2-3, with D tentatively TRBD2 (6 bases). Trimming took 0 bases from V and 8 from J, leaving 24 bases between them. The germline V gene has CDR1 LGHDT and CDR2 YNNKEL (reference sequence). The CDR3 is 18 amino acids. The DNA of the CDR3 is TGTGCCAGCAGCCAAGATAGAGGGACGGGGGACGTTGTTGGTACGCAGTATTTT. It is translated as CASSQDRGTGDVVGTQYF.

This clone was found once. CDR3 loop: CASSQGSNLYGYTF. The CDR3 DNA follows: TGCGCCAGCAGCCAAGGGAGCAACCTCTATGGCTACACCTTC. The gene calls are TRBV4-1 and TRBJ1-2; D gene unclear. V shed 1 base and J shed 4 bases, with 10 bases lying between them. This CDR3 is 14 amino acids long. From germline, CDR1 is MGHRA and CDR2 YSYEKL.

V usage is TRBV27 and J usage is TRBJ2-7; D not certain. In germline, CDR1 is MNHEY, CDR2 SMNVEV (reference sequence). With 5 bases removed from V and 4 bases from J, the gap between germline ends came to 12 bases. This CDR3 has 13 amino acids. The CDR3 region has the DNA TGTGCCAGCAGTCCATCCGCGGTTTACGAGCAGTACTTC. Its translation: CASSPSAVYEQYF.

The chain recombines TRBV18 with TRBJ1-6; no definite D call. CDR1 is KGHSH and CDR2 is LQKENI in the germline V gene. This CDR3 is 14 amino acids long. V lost 5 bases and J 4 bases, leaving 9 bases between the germline ends. The CDR3 sequence is CASSEDSYNSPLHF. CDR3 DNA: TGTGCCAGCTCAGAGGACTCTTATAATTCACCCCTCCACTTT.